The 6 T cell receptor beta chains below all came from one sample that was sequenced in a study of glioma-infiltrating T cells after dendritic cell vaccination (dated by TCRdb to the mid-2010s). Libraries were built with the immunoSEQ multiplex PCR assay. TCRdb took over this immuneACCESS table, retaining in-frame rearrangements with V and J assigned. Such tables are incomplete; in checked studies, under half of the missing clones stem from an unresolved V gene, and the remainder is unexplained. The sample includes just over 95,000 clones, with 75% to 85% observed a single time. 5.5% to 7% of the sample comes from the top ten. The specimen was blood, collected before dendritic cell vaccination. All receptors come from a human donor with glioblastoma.

The chain joins TRBV6-1 to TRBJ1-1; perhaps TRBD1 as D (5 bases). With 6 bases removed from V and 0 bases from J, the gap between germline ends came to 14 bases. Germline CDR1 and CDR2: MNHNS and SASEGT. CDR3 length equals 15 residues. CDR3 in DNA: TGTGCCAGCAGGGGGGGGGACGGATTGAACACTGAAGCTTTCTTT. Encoded protein: CASRGGDGLNTEAFF.

The chain uses TRBV7-6 and TRBJ2-2, with TRBD1 matching 10 bases. Trimming took 5 bases from V and 3 from J; bases not matched to a gene: 12. The CDR3 spans 18 residues. Germline CDR1 is SGHVS and CDR2 is FNYEAQ. The CDR3 DNA follows: TGTGCCAGCAGCAACCGGGACAGGGGATCCAGTCACACCGGGGAGCTGTTTTTT. Translated: CASSNRDRGSSHTGELFF.

The rearrangement links TRBV5-4 to TRBJ1-1; unclear D gene. The germline V and J ends were trimmed by 2 bases and 5 bases, with 10 bases remaining between them. The CDR3 length is 13 residues. Germline lookup yields CDR1 SGHNT and CDR2 YYREEE (reference sequence). CDR3 coding DNA: TGTGCCAGCAGCTTCTCCCAAGCAACTGAAGCTTTCTTT. Its protein is CASSFSQATEAFF.

The gene calls are TRBV9 and TRBJ1-3, with TRBD1 matching 9 bases. The CDR3 has 15 residues. After removal of 0 bases from V and 7 bases from J, the junction contained 5 bases not matched to a gene. Looked up from germline, CDR1 is SGDLS and CDR2 is YYNGEE. The CDR3 loop reads CASSVGQGVRNTIYF. In DNA form, the CDR3 reads TGTGCCAGCAGCGTAGGACAGGGGGTGAGGAACACCATATATTTT. Using reference TRBV9 and TRBJ1-3 for the parts outside the CDR3, the full variable domain is DSGVTQTPKHLITATGQRVTLRCSPRSGDLSVYWYQQSLDQGLQFLIQYYNGEERAKGNILERFSAQQFPDLHSELNLSSLELGDSALYFCASSVGQGVRNTIYFGEGSWLTVV.

J is TRBJ1-1 and V is TRBV5-1; D remains unclear. Trimming took 1 base from V and 1 from J, leaving 5 bases between them. Germline V gene lookup returns CDR1 SGHRS and CDR2 YFSETQ. This CDR3 is built from 13 residues. CDR3 region: CASSLKRNTEAFF. The CDR3, as DNA: TGCGCCAGCAGCTTGAAGAGGAACACTGAAGCTTTCTTT.

This clone has a single count. This rearrangement joins TRBV19 to TRBJ1-2; 8 positions match TRBD1. V was pared by 2 bases and J by 5 bases, with 7 bases of the junction left unmatched. This CDR3 has 15 residues. The germline V gene encodes CDR1 LNHDA and CDR2 SQIVND (reference sequence). CDR3 sequence reads: CASSIFQQGAYGYTF. In nucleotides, the CDR3 is TGTGCCAGTAGTATATTTCAGCAGGGGGCATATGGCTACACCTTC.